The subject of this entry is one TCR beta chain. cDNA synthesis used the whole RNA isolate, giving expressed TCRB sequences. TCRdb's table, derived via immunoSEQ multiplex PCR, lists solely in-frame clones and lacks some. The top ten hold approximately 0.087% of the sample, which has under 800,000 clones, roughly a sixth seen once. The data were obtained in a study of beta chain features in type 1 diabetes. This CDR3 is 13 amino acids long. Trimming cost V 0 bases and J 11 bases; bases outside gene matches: 5. CDR1 is SGHAT and CDR2 is FQNNGV in the germline V gene. The chain couples TRBV11-2 to TRBJ1-1; 8 bases align to TRBD1. The source of this sequence is a young man in good health. Sequenced: naive CD4+ T cells from blood. The DNA for the CDR3 is TGTGCCAGCAGCTTAGACCGGACAGGGTCGGCTTTCTTT. Translation gives CASSLDRTGSAFF.